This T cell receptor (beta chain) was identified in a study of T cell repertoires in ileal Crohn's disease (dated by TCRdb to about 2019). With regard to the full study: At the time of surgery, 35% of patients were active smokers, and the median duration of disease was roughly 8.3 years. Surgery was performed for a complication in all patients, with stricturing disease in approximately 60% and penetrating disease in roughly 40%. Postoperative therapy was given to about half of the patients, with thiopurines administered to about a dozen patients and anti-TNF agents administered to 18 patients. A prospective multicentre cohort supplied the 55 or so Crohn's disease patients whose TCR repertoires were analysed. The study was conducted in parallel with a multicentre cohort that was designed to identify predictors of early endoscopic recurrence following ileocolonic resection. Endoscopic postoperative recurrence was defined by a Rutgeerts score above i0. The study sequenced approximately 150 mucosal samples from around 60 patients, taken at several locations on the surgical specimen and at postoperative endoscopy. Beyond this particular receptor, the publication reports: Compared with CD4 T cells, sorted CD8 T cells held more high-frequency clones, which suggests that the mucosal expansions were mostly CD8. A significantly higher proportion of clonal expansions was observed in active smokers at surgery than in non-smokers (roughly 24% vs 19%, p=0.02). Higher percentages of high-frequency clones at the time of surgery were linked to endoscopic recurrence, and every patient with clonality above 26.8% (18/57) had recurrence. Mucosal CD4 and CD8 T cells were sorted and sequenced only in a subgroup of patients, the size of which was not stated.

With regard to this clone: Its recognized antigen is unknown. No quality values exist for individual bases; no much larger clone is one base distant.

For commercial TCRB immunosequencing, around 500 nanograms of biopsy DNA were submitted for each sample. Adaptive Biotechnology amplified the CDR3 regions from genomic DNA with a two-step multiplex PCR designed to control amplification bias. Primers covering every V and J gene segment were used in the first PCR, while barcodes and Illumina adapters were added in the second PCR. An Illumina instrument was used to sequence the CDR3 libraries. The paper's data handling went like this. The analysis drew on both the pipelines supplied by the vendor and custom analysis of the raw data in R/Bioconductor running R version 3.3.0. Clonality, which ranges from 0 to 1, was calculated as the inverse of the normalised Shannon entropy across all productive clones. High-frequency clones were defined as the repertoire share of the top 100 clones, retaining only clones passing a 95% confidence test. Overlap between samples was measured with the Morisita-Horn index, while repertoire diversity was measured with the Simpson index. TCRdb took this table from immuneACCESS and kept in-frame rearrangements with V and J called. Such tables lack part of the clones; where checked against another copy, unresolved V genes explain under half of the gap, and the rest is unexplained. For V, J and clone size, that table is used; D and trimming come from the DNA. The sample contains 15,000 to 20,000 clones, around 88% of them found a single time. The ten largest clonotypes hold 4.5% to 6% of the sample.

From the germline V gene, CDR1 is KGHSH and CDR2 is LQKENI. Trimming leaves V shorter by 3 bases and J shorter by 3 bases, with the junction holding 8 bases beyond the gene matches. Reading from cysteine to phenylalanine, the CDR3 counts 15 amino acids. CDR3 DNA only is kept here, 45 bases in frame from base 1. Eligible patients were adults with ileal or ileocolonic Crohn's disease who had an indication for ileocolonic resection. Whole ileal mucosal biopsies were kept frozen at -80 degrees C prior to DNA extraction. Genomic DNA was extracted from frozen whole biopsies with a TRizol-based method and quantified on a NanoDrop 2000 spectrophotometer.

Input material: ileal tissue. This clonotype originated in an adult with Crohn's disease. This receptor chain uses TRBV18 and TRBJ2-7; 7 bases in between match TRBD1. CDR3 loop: CASSPLTGQFYEQYF. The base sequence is TGTGCCAGCTCACCGTTAACGGGACAGTTCTACGAGCAGTACTTC.